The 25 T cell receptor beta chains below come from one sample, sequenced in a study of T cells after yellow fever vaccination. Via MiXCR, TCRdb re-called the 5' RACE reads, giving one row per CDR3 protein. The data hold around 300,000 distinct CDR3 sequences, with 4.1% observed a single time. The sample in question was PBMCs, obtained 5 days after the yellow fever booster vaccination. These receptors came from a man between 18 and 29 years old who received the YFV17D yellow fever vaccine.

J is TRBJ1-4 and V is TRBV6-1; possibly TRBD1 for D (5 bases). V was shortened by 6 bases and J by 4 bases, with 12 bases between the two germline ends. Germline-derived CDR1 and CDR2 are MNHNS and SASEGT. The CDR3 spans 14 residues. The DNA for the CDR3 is TGTGCCAGCAGCCGGGACGGATATAATGAAAAACTGTTTTTT. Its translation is CASSRDGYNEKLFF.

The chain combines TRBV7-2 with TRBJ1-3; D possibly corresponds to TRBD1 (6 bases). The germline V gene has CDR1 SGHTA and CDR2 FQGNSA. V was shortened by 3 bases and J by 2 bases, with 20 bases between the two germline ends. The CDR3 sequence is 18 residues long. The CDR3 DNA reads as TGTGCCAGCAGCTTCATAACAGGGCTACCGCCCACTGGAAACACCATATATTTT. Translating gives CASSFITGLPPTGNTIYF.

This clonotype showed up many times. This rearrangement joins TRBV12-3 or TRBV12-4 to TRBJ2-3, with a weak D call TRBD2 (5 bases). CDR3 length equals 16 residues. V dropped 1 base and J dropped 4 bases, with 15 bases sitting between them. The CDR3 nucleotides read TGTGCCAGCAGTTTAGGATATGAAGGAGGATCAGATACGCAGTATTTT. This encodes CASSLGYEGGSDTQYF.

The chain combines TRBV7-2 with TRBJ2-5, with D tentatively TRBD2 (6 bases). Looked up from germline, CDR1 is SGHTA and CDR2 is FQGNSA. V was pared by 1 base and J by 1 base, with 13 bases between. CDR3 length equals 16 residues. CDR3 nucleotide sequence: TGTGCCAGCAGCTTAGAATTTTGGGGAGGCCAAGAGACCCAGTACTTC. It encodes CASSLEFWGGQETQYF.

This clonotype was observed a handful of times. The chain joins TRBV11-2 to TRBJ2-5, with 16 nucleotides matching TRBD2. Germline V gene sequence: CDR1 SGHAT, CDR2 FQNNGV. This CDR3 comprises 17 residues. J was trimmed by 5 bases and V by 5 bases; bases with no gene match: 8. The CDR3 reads CASSPPGLAGGPETQYF. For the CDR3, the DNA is TGTGCCAGCAGCCCTCCGGGACTAGCGGGGGGGCCGGAGACCCAGTACTTC.

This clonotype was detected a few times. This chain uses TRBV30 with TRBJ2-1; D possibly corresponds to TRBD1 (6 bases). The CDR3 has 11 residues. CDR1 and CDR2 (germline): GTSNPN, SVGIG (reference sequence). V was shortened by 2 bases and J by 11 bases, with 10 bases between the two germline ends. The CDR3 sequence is CAWSLDRKQFF. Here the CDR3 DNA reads TGTGCCTGGAGTCTAGACAGGAAGCAGTTCTTC.

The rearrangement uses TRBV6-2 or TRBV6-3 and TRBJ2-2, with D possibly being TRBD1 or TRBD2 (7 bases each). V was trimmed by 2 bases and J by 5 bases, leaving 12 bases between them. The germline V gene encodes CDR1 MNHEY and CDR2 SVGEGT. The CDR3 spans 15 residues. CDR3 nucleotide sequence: TGTGCCAGCAGTTACCCCAGGGGGGGGACCGGGGAGCTGTTTTTT. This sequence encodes CASSYPRGGTGELFF.

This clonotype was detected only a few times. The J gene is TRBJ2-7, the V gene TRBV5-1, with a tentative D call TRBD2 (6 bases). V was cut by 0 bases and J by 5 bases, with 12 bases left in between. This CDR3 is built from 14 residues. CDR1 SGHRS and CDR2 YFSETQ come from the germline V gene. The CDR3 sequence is CASSLAGGLNEQYV. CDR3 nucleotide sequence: TGCGCCAGCAGCTTGGCCGGAGGGCTCAACGAGCAGTACGTC.

This CDR3 is CASSRRTSGGQETQYF. The DNA for the CDR3 is TGCGCCAGCAGCCGACGGACTAGCGGGGGCCAAGAGACCCAGTACTTC. This chain joins TRBV4-3 and TRBJ2-5; 13 positions agree with TRBD2. Unmatched junction bases numbered 3, after V lost 4 bases and J lost 1 base. CDR3 size: 16 residues. CDR1 and CDR2 (germline): LGHNA, YSLEER.

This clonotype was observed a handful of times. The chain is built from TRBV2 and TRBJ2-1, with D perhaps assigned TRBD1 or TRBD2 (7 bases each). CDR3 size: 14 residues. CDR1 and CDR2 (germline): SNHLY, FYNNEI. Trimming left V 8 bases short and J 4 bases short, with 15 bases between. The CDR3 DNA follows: TGTGCCAGCCTCCAGGGGGGGGCTTACAATGAGCAGTTCTTC. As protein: CASLQGGAYNEQFF.

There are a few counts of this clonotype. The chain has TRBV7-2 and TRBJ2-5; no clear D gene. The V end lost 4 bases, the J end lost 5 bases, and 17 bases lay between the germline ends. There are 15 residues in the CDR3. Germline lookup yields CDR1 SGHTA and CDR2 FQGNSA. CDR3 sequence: CASSSRVPRTETQYF. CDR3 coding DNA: TGTGCCAGCAGCTCCCGGGTCCCTCGGACGGAGACCCAGTACTTC.

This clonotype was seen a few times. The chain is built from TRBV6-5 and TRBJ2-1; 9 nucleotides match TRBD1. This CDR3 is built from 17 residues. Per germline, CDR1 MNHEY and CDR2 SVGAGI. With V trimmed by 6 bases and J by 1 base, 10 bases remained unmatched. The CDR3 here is CASSPQGAGKSYNEQFF. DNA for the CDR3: TGTGCCAGCAGCCCACAGGGGGCAGGGAAATCCTACAATGAGCAGTTCTTC.

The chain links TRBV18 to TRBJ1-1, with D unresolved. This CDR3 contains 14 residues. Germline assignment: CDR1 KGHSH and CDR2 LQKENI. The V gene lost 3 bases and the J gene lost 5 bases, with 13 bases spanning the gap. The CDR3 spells CASSPNSGETEAFF. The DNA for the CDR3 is TGTGCCAGCTCACCTAATTCCGGGGAGACTGAAGCTTTCTTT. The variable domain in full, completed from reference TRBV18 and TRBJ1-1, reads NAGVMQNPRHLVRRRGQEARLRCSPMKGHSHVYWYRQLPEEGLKFMVYLQKENIIDESGMPKERFSAEFPKEGPSILRIQQVVRGDSAAYFCASSPNSGETEAFFGQGTRLTVV.

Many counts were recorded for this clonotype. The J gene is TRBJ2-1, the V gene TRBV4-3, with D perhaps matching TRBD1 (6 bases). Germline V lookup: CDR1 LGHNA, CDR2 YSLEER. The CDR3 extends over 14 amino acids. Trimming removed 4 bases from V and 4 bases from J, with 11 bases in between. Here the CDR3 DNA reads TGCGCCAGCAGCCGCCGAGACAGGTACAATGAGCAGTTCTTC. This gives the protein CASSRRDRYNEQFF.

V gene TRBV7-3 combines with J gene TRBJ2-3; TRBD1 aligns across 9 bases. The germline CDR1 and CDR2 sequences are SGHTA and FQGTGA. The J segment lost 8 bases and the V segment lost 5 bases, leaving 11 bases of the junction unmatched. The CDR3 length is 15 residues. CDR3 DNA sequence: TGTGCCAGCAGCCCGCGGGACAGGGAGTTGGGTACGCAGTATTTT. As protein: CASSPRDRELGTQYF.

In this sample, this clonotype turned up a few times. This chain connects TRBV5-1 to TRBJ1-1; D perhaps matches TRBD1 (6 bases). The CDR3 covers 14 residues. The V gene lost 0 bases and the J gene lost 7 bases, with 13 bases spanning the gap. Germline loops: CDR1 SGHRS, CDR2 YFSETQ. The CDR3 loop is CASSLEDSVGEAFF. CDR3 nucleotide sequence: TGCGCCAGCAGCTTGGAGGACAGCGTGGGTGAAGCTTTCTTT.

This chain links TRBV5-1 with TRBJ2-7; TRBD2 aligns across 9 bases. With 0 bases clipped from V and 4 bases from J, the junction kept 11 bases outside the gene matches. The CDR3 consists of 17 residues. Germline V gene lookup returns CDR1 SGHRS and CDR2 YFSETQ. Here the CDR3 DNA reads TGCGCCAGCAGCTTGGCCGGAGCGGGGGGATCAGCGTACGAGCAGTACTTC. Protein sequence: CASSLAGAGGSAYEQYF.

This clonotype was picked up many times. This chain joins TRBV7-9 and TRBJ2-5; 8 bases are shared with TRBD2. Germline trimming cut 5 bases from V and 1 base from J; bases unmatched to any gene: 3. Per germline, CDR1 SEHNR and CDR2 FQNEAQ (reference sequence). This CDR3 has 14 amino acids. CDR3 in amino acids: CASSHTSGQETQYF. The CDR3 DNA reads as TGTGCCAGCAGCCACACTAGCGGCCAAGAGACCCAGTACTTC.

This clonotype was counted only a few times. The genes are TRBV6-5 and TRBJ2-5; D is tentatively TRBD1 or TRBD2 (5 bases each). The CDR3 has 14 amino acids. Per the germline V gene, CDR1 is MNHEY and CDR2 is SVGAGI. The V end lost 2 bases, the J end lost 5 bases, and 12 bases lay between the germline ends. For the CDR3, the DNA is TGTGCCAGCAGTTACAGTTGGGGCGGGGAGACCCAGTACTTC. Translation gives CASSYSWGGETQYF.

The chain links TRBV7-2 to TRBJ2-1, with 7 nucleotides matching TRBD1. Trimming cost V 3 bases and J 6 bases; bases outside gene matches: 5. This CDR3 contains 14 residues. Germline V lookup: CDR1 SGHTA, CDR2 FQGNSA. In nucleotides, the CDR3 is TGTGCCAGCAGCTTGACAGGGTCGGTCAATGAGCAGTTCTTC. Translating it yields CASSLTGSVNEQFF.

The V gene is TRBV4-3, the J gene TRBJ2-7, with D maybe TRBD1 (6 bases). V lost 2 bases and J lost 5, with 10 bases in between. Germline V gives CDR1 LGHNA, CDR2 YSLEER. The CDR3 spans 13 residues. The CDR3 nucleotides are TGCGCCAGCAGCCAACAGACAGGAAACGAGCAGTACTTC. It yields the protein CASSQQTGNEQYF.

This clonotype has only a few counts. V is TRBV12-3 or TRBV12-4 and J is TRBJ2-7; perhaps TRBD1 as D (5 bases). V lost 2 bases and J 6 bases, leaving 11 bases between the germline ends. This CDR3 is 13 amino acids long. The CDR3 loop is CASSLSGNGEQYF. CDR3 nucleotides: TGTGCCAGCAGTTTATCAGGGAATGGCGAGCAGTACTTC.

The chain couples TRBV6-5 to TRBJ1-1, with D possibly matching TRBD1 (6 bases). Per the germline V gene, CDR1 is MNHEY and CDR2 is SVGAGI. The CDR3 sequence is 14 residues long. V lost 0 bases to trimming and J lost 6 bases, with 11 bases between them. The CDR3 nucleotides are TGTGCCAGCAGTTACTCGCAGGGGTCCCCTGAAGCTTTCTTT. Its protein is CASSYSQGSPEAFF.

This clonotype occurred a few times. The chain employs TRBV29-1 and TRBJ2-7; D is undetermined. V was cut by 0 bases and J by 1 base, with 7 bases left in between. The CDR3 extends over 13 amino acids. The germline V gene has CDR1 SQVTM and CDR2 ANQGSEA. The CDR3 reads CSVEDLGSYEQYF. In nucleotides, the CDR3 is TGCAGCGTTGAAGATCTGGGTTCCTACGAGCAGTACTTC.

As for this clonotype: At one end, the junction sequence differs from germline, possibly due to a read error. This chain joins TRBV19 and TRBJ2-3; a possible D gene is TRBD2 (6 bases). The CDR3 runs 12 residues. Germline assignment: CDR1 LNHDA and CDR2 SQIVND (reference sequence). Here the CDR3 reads CASTSRTDTQYF. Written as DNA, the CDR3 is TGTGCGAGTACTAGCCGCACAGATACGCAGTATTTT.